This entry lists 20 T cell receptor beta chains sequenced from one sample in a study of blood T cell repertoires in COVID-19. Assay used: immunoSEQ multiplex PCR; TCRdb lists only in-frame clones, some missing. Of some 73,000 clones detected, approximately 85% appear once; the ten largest clones hold roughly 40%. The sequenced sample consisted of peripheral blood. The receptor source for this set is a woman aged 80 or over with active or convalescent COVID-19.

This clone has a handful of counts. This chain links TRBV7-9 with TRBJ2-3; D remains unclear. This CDR3 has 14 residues. Germline V gives CDR1 SEHNR, CDR2 FQNEAQ (reference sequence). The V end was cut by 3 bases, the J end by 5 bases, with 12 bases between. The chain's CDR3 is CASSFKWPRDTQYF. Written as DNA, the CDR3 is TGTGCCAGCAGCTTTAAGTGGCCCCGAGATACGCAGTATTTT.

This chain links TRBV5-1 with TRBJ1-2; D is undetermined. V shed 5 bases and J shed 4 bases, with 24 bases lying between them. Per germline, CDR1 SGHRS and CDR2 YFSETQ. The length of the CDR3 is 17 residues. The DNA of the CDR3 is TGCGCCAGCAGGTCTGTTCTTGGGCCACGCGTTAGCTATGGCTACACCTTC. This codes for CASRSVLGPRVSYGYTF.

V is TRBV7-2 and J is TRBJ1-1; D gene ambiguous. From germline, CDR1 is SGHTA and CDR2 FQGNSA. CDR3 length: 13 residues. V shed 1 base and J shed 6 bases, with 9 bases lying between them. The CDR3: CASSLEGGSEAFF. The DNA for the CDR3 is TGTGCCAGCAGCTTAGAAGGAGGGTCTGAAGCTTTCTTT.

CDR3: CASSLYPDSTDTQYF. The CDR3 region has the DNA TGTGCCAGCAGCTTATATCCAGATAGCACAGATACGCAGTATTTT. The rearrangement links TRBV7-3 to TRBJ2-3; D not resolved. Per germline, CDR1 SGHTA and CDR2 FQGTGA. This CDR3 comprises 15 residues. Trimming shortened V by 2 bases and J by 0 bases, and 9 bases separated the two germline ends.

This sequence joins TRBV19 and TRBJ2-3; the D gene is possibly TRBD1 (6 bases). The CDR3 is 17 residues long. Looked up from germline, CDR1 is LNHDA and CDR2 is SQIVND (reference sequence). V was trimmed by 3 bases and J by 6 bases, leaving 22 bases between them. The CDR3 here is CASSIGDNRADGDTQYF. CDR3 sequence (DNA): TGTGCCAGTAGTATTGGGGACAATCGGGCGGACGGGGATACGCAGTATTTT.

The chain links TRBV6-5 to TRBJ1-4; TRBD1 matches at 9 bases. Germline V gene lookup returns CDR1 MNHEY and CDR2 SVGAGI. V trimming: 2 bases; J trimming: 5 bases; junction bases outside the gene matches: 3. The CDR3 loop spans 15 amino acids. DNA for the CDR3: TGTGCCAGCAGTTACAGGGGGACAGGGAATGAAAAACTGTTTTTT. It encodes CASSYRGTGNEKLFF.

The rearrangement uses TRBV7-9 and TRBJ1-3, with D possibly matching TRBD1 (6 bases). The CDR3 is 14 amino acids. The V gene's germline CDR1 is SEHNR and CDR2 FQNEAQ (reference sequence). Between the trimmed V and J ends, which lost 2 bases and 4 bases, there was a span of 9 bases. The CDR3 coding sequence is TGTGCCAGCAGCTTAACGACAGGAGGAAACACCATATATTTT. Translation gives CASSLTTGGNTIYF.

The chain combines TRBV19 with TRBJ2-7; D gene uncertain. V gave up 3 bases and J gave up 1 base, with 10 bases separating them. CDR1 is LNHDA and CDR2 is SQIVND in the germline V gene (reference sequence). This CDR3 has 14 residues. The chain's CDR3 is CASSIQTSSYEQYF. The CDR3 nucleotides read TGTGCCAGTAGTATCCAGACATCTTCCTACGAGCAGTACTTC.

This rearrangement joins TRBV5-6 to TRBJ2-5; 9 nucleotides align to TRBD2. The germline V gene has CDR1 SGHDT and CDR2 YYEEEE. The J segment lost 0 bases and the V segment lost 3 bases, leaving 6 bases of the junction unmatched. The CDR3 has 16 residues. CDR3 loop: CASSSVAGVHQETQYF. The CDR3 DNA follows: TGTGCCAGCAGCTCGGTAGCGGGGGTGCACCAAGAGACCCAGTACTTC. Looking up the rest from reference TRBV5-6 and TRBJ2-5 gives the full variable domain: DAGVTQSPTHLIKTRGQQVTLRCSPKSGHDTVSWYQQALGQGPQFIFQYYEEEERQRGNFPDRFSGHQFPNYSSELNVNALLLGDSALYLCASSSVAGVHQETQYFGPGTRLLVL.

The gene calls are TRBV28 and TRBJ1-5, with 9 bases that match TRBD1. Germline V lookup: CDR1 MDHEN, CDR2 SYDVKM. The V gene end was trimmed by 4 bases and the J gene end by 5 bases; junction bases not matched to a gene: 9. The CDR3 sequence is 16 residues long. The CDR3 DNA follows: TGTGCCAGCAGTTATTCGTGGACAGGGGAGTATCAGCCCCAGCATTTT. Protein sequence: CASSYSWTGEYQPQHF.

The chain combines TRBV2 with TRBJ2-5; 7 nucleotides match TRBD2. With V trimmed by 9 bases and J by 2 bases, 6 bases remained unmatched. The CDR3 consists of 13 residues. Germline CDR1 is SNHLY and CDR2 is FYNNEI. The CDR3 protein is CASRLAKQETQYF. CDR3 sequence (DNA): TGTGCCAGTCGACTAGCAAAACAAGAGACCCAGTACTTC.

This chain uses TRBV11-2 with TRBJ2-1, with TRBD2 identical over 8 bases. Per germline, CDR1 SGHAT and CDR2 FQNNGV. With 5 bases clipped from V and 0 bases from J, the junction kept 3 bases outside the gene matches. This CDR3 comprises 15 residues. The CDR3 nucleotides read TGTGCCAGCAGCCTGCGGGGGGACTCCTACAATGAGCAGTTCTTC. Its protein is CASSLRGDSYNEQFF.

J is TRBJ2-6 and V is TRBV28, with D tentatively TRBD1 (6 bases). The CDR3 consists of 17 residues. Germline CDR1 is MDHEN and CDR2 is SYDVKM. Trimming shortened V by 3 bases and J by 0 bases, and 12 bases separated the two germline ends. The CDR3 bases are TGTGCCAGCAGTTTGACAGGCCTGAGCTCTGGGGCCAACGTCCTGACTTTC. Translation: CASSLTGLSSGANVLTF.

The chain carries TRBV12-3 or TRBV12-4 and TRBJ1-2, with D maybe TRBD1 (6 bases). The CDR3 is 12 amino acids. The V and J ends lost 5 bases and 8 bases respectively, with 12 bases between them. CDR3 sequence reads: CASSNRVGGYTF. In nucleotides, the CDR3 is TGTGCCAGCAGTAACAGGGTCGGAGGCTACACCTTC.

J is TRBJ1-2 and V is TRBV14; tentative D call: TRBD1 (5 bases). CDR3 length: 14 amino acids. Germline V gene lookup returns CDR1 SGHDN and CDR2 FVKESK. Between the trimmed V and J ends, which lost 4 bases and 1 base, there was a span of 10 bases. This chain's CDR3 is CASSPPGLNYGYTF. In DNA form, the CDR3 reads TGTGCCAGCAGCCCTCCGGGACTTAACTATGGCTACACCTTC.

The chain links TRBV7-2 to TRBJ1-1; D call uncertain. V dropped 3 bases and J dropped 8 bases, with 13 bases sitting between them. This CDR3 has 13 amino acids. CDR1 is SGHTA, CDR2 FQGNSA, per germline. The DNA for the CDR3 is TGTGCCAGCAGCTTTAGAACCGGGAGGGAAGCTTTCTTT. This encodes CASSFRTGREAFF.

This chain joins TRBV21-1 and TRBJ1-5; the table calls TRBD1, which could not be checked here. TRBV21-1 is a listed pseudogene. There are 16 residues in the CDR3. Here the CDR3 DNA reads TGTGCCAGCAGCAAAGGGAAGGGCAGGGGGAATCAGCCCCAGCATTTT. Its protein is CASSKGKGRGNQPQHF.

The chain has TRBV24-1 and TRBJ1-5; TRBD1 aligns across 12 bases. CDR3 length equals 18 residues. Germline-derived CDR1 and CDR2 are KGHDR and SFDVKD. V lost 8 bases and J lost 0; bases outside the gene matches: 10. The CDR3 spells CATTRDRGRLDSNQPQHF. The CDR3 bases are TGTGCCACCACAAGGGACAGGGGGCGATTGGATAGCAATCAGCCCCAGCATTTT.

The V gene is TRBV5-1, the J gene TRBJ1-3; D is undetermined. V dropped 4 bases and J dropped 0 bases, with 8 bases sitting between them. Germline values: CDR1 SGHRS, CDR2 YFSETQ. This CDR3 is 14 amino acids long. CDR3: CASSQGSSGNTIYF. The DNA for the CDR3 is TGCGCCAGCAGCCAAGGGAGCTCTGGAAACACCATATATTTT.

As DNA, the CDR3 is TGTGCCAGCAGATGGATGGGGGAGGGTAATACAGATACGCAGTATTTT. It translates to CASRWMGEGNTDTQYF. The rearrangement joins TRBV7-9 to TRBJ2-3; 7 bases are a match to TRBD2. V lost 6 bases and J lost 3; bases outside the gene matches: 12. CDR3 length equals 16 residues. Germline CDR1 SEHNR, CDR2 FQNEAQ (reference sequence).